This section outlines one T cell receptor (beta chain) sequence together with its context. This sample was included in a study of blood T cell repertoires in COVID-19. Study in general: T cells, B-cell-depleted T cells, or PBMCs supplied cDNA or gDNA.

CDR1 is MNHEY and CDR2 is SVGAGI in the germline V gene. This CDR3 is 14 amino acids long. With 5 bases clipped from V and 2 bases from J, the junction kept 5 bases outside the gene matches. Original processing notes: It was from reference gene primer amplification that nucleated cell counts were estimated. Profiling relied on immunoSEQ multiplex PCR, and the TCRdb table lists in-frame clones only, not all of them. V and J calls and clone size are copied from that table; D and trimming were computed from the DNA. The sample has about 47,000 clones; almost 85% are singletons. The sequenced sample was peripheral blood. The chain has TRBV6-5 and TRBJ1-1; 7 bases fit TRBD1. The sequence derives from a woman aged 55 to 70 with acute or convalescent COVID-19. CDR3 sequence (DNA): TGTGCCAGCAGTACTCGGACAGGAAACACTGAAGCTTTCTTT. Its translation is CASSTRTGNTEAFF.